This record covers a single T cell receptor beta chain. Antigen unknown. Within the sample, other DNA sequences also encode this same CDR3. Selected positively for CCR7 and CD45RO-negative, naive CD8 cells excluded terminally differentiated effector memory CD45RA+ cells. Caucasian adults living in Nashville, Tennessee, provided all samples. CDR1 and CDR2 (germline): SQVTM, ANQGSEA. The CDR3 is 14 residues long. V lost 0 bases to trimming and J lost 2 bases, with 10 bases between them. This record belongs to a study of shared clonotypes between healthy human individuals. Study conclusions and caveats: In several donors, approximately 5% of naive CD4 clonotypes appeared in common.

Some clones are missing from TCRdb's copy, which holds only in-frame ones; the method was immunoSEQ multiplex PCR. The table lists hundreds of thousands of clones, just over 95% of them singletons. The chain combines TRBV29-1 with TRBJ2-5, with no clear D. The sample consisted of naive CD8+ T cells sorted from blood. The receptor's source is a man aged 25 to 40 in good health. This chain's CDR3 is CSVEDPGEQETQYF. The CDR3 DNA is TGCAGCGTTGAAGATCCAGGCGAACAAGAGACCCAGTACTTC.